The clone carrying this TCR beta chain was seen more than once but under ten times. Among the patients, aged 18 to 65, hyperthyroidism was newly diagnosed and had lasted under 2 months. The data originate from a study of T cells in Graves' hyperthyroidism and ophthalmopathy. The TCR beta CDR3 regions underwent amplification using RNA transcripts as the source. The HTBI set primed first-round TCR CDR3 RT-PCR. TCRdb redid the calling of the multiplex PCR reads with MiXCR, one entry per CDR3 protein. The table includes approximately 640,000 distinct CDR3 sequences, roughly 16% detected once. CDR1 is SEHNR and CDR2 is FQNEAQ in the germline V gene (reference sequence). This CDR3 has 12 amino acids. The trim removed 1 base at V and 12 bases at J, leaving 5 bases unmatched.

This chain uses TRBV7-9 with TRBJ2-5; TRBD1 matches 7 bases. Sequenced sample: blood. The clonotype was recovered from a woman aged 25 to 45 with Graves' hyperthyroidism. The CDR3 region is CASSLDPGTEYF. The CDR3 nucleotides are TGTGCCAGCAGCTTAGATCCGGGGACAGAGTACTTC.